The rows below give T cell receptor beta chains drawn from one sample of a study of beta chain features in type 1 diabetes. The table came from immunoSEQ multiplex PCR; TCRdb's copy has only in-frame clones and leaves some out. The table records 310,000 or so clones, 6.5% to 10% of them present only once. Specimen: central memory CD4+ T cells from blood. The receptors derive from a young woman in good health. Each CDR3 is given with its conserved first and last residue. D genes are given only for firm matches. Size values are once, few and many counts, or a class for expanded clones, and some rows have none.

>.|TRBD2|TRBV5-6|TRBJ2-3
TGTGCCAGCAGTCAGAGGCGGCTAGCGGCAGATACGCAGTATTTT
CASSQRRLAADTQYF
>many|.|TRBV4-3|TRBJ1-4
TGCGCCAGCAGCCAAAACCCCTCCGGGGCAGCCGAAAAACTGTTTTTT
CASSQNPSGAAEKLFF
>.|.|TRBV4-1|TRBJ1-2
TGCGCCAGCAGCCAAGAATCAGGTCCTTATGGCTACACCTTC
CASSQESGPYGYTF
>many|TRBD1|TRBV5-4|TRBJ1-2
TGTGCCAGCAGCTTGAGCCGCCCAGGACAGGGAGATGGCTACACCTTC
CASSLSRPGQGDGYTF
>.|.|TRBV29-1|TRBJ2-5
TGCAGCGTTGCAGGGAGACAGCCGCAAGAGACCCAGTACTTC
CSVAGRQPQETQYF
>.|TRBD2|TRBV4-3|TRBJ2-2
TGCGCCAGCAGCCAAGGGAAGGCTAGCGGCACCGGGGAGCTGTTTTTT
CASSQGKASGTGELFF
>few|TRBD1|TRBV5-1|TRBJ1-5
TGCGCCAGCAGCTTGGGGACAGGGTTACCCGATCAGCCCCAGCATTTT
CASSLGTGLPDQPQHF
>.|.|TRBV9|TRBJ2-1
TGTGCCAGCAGCGTAGAGATCTACAATGAGCAGTTCTTC
CASSVEIYNEQFF
>.|.|TRBV19|TRBJ2-3
TGTGCCAGTAGTACCCGGGGGACAGATACGCAGTATTTT
CASSTRGTDTQYF
>.|TRBD2|TRBV7-2|TRBJ2-1
TGTGCCAGCAGCTCCACTAGCGGAAGCTCCTACAATGAGCAGTTCTTC
CASSSTSGSSYNEQFF
>many|TRBD2|TRBV11-2|TRBJ2-1
TGTGCCAGCAGCTTAGACTCGGGACTAGCGCAGCAGTTCTTC
CASSLDSGLAQQFF
>.|.|TRBV7-2|TRBJ2-2
TGTGCCAGCACCCGAGCCCCTAGAATGGGGGAGCTGTTTTTT
CASTRAPRMGELFF
>few|.|TRBV15|TRBJ1-1
TGTGCCACCAGCCACGGGGGACACACGAACACTGAAGCTTTCTTT
CATSHGGHTNTEAFF
>few|TRBD1|TRBV19|TRBJ1-5
TGTGCCAGTCAAGGGGACAGGGGGAGACAGCCCCAGCATTTT
CASQGDRGRQPQHF
>many|.|TRBV15|TRBJ2-5
TGTGCCACCAGCAGAGGACAACAAGAGACCCAGTACTTC
CATSRGQQETQYF
>few|.|TRBV2|TRBJ2-5
TGTGCCAGCGTCTGGACTCATGGGACCCAGTACTTC
CASVWTHGTQYF
>many|.|TRBV29-1|TRBJ2-1
TGCAGCGTTGAAGATTCGGGGTATGAGCAGTTCTTC
CSVEDSGYEQFF